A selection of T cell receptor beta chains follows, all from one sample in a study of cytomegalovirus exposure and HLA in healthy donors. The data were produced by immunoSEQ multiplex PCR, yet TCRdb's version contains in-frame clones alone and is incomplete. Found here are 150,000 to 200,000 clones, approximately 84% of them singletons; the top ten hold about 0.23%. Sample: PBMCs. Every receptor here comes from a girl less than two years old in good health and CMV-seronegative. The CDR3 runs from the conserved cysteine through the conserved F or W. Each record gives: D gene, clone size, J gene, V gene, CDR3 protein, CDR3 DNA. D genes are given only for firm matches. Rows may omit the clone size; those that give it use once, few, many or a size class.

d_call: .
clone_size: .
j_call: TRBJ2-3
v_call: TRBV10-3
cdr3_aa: CAISDGDNTDTQYF
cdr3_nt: TGTGCCATCAGTGACGGGGACAACACAGATACGCAGTATTTT

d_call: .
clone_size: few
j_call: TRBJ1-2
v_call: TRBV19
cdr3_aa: CASSLFDGYTF
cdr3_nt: TGTGCCAGTAGTTTATTCGATGGCTACACCTTC

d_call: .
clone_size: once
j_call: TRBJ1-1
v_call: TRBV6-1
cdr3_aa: CASSDSIKGGDTEAFF
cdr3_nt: TGTGCCAGCAGTGATAGTATTAAGGGCGGGGACACTGAAGCTTTCTTT

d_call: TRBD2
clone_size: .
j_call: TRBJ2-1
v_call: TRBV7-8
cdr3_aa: CASSLDLAGGQTYNEQFF
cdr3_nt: TGTGCCAGCAGCTTAGACCTAGCGGGGGGGCAAACCTACAATGAGCAGTTCTTC

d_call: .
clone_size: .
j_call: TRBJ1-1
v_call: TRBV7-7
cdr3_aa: CASSLRGNTEAFF
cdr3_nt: TGTGCCAGCAGCTTAAGAGGGAATACTGAAGCTTTCTTT

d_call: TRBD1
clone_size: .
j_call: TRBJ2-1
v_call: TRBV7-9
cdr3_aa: CASSLGGRDRGPGAEQFF
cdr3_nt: TGTGCCAGCAGCTTAGGAGGGAGGGACAGGGGGCCAGGGGCTGAGCAGTTCTTC

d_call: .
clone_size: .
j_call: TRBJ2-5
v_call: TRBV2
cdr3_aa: CASTPGETQYF
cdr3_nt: TGTGCCAGCACCCCGGGAGAGACCCAGTACTTC

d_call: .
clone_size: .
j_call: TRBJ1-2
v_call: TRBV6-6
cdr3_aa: CASSYTTGRNGYTF
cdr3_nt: TGTGCCAGCAGTTACACTACGGGTCGGAATGGCTACACCTTC

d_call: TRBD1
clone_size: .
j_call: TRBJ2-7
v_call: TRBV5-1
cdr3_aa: CASSEHRGSYEQYF
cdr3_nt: TGCGCCAGCAGCGAACACAGGGGCTCCTACGAGCAGTACTTC

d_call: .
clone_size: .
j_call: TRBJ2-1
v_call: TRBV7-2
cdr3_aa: CASSPRAASSYNEQFF
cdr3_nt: TGTGCCAGCAGCCCCAGAGCGGCCAGCTCCTACAATGAGCAGTTCTTC

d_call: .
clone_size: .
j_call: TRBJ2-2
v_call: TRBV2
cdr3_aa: CAARRAGFTGELFF
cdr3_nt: TGTGCCGCCCGGCGGGCGGGGTTCACCGGGGAGCTGTTTTTT

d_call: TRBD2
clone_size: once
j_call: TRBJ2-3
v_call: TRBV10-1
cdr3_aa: CASSASGGGGDTQYF
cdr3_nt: TGCGCCAGCAGTGCTAGCGGGGGGGGAGGAGATACGCAGTATTTT

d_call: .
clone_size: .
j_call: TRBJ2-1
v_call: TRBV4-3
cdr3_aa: CASSQDPTGEDNEQFF
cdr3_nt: TGCGCCAGCAGCCAAGACCCCACGGGAGAGGACAATGAGCAGTTCTTC

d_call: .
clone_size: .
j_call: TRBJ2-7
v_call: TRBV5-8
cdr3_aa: CASSLPQQGLLSYEQYF
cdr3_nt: TGTGCCAGCAGTCTCCCCCAGCAGGGACTCCTGTCCTACGAGCAGTACTTC

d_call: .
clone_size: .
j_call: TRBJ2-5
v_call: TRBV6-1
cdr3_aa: CASEGGGRQETQYF
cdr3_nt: TGTGCCAGCGAGGGGGGGGGCAGACAAGAGACCCAGTACTTC

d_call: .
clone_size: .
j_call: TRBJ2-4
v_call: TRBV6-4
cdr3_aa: CASSDIQAKNIQYF
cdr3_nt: TGTGCCAGCAGTGACATCCAAGCCAAAAACATTCAGTACTTC

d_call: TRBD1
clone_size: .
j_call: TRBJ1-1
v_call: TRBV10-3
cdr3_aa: CAIRRQGKNTEAFF
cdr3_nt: TGTGCCATCAGGAGACAGGGCAAGAACACTGAAGCTTTCTTT

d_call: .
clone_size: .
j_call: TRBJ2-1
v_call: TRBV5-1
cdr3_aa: CASSLQGPDNEQFF
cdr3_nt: TGCGCCAGCAGCTTACAGGGCCCTGACAATGAGCAGTTCTTC

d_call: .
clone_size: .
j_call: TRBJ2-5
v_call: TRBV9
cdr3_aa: CASSVAGGTPQETQYF
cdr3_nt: TGTGCCAGCAGCGTAGCTGGCGGGACCCCCCAAGAGACCCAGTACTTC

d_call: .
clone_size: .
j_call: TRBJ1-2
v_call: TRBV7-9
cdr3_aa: CASSLGSDGYTF
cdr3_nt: TGTGCCAGCAGCTTAGGCAGCGATGGCTACACCTTC

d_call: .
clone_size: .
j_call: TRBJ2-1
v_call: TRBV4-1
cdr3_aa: CASSERLGAYNEQFF
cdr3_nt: TGCGCCAGCAGCGAACGACTAGGCGCGTACAATGAGCAGTTCTTC

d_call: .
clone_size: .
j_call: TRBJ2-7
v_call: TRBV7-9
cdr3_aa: CASSRTAPYEQYF
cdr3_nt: TGTGCCAGCAGCCGGACTGCCCCCTACGAGCAGTACTTC

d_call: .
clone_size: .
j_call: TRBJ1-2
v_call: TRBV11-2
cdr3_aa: CASSLTVGGIDYTF
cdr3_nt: TGTGCCAGCAGCTTAACCGTGGGGGGAATTGACTACACCTTC

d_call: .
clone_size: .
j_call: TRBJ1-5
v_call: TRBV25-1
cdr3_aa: CASSEYLGGSGQPQHF
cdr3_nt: TGTGCCAGCAGTGAATACCTGGGAGGGAGCGGTCAGCCCCAGCATTTT

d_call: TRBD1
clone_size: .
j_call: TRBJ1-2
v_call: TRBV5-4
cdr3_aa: CASSLAGGTGGSDYGYTF
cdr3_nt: TGTGCCAGCAGCTTGGCCGGGGGGACAGGGGGTAGCGACTATGGCTACACCTTC

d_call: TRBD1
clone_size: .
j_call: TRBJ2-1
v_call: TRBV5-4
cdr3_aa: CASSLPRGLDNEQFF
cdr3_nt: TGTGCCAGCAGCTTGCCGAGGGGGCTCGACAATGAGCAGTTCTTC

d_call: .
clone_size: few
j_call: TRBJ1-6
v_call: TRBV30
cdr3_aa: CAWSVGQGNSPLHF
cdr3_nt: TGTGCCTGGAGTGTCGGGCAGGGAAATTCACCCCTCCACTTT

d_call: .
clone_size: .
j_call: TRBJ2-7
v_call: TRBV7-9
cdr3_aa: CASSLIRLGYEQYF
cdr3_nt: TGTGCCAGCAGCTTAATTCGCCTCGGTTACGAGCAGTACTTC

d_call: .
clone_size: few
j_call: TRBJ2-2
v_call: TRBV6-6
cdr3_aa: CASSYSERTGELFF
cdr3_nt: TGTGCCAGCAGTTACTCTGAGCGCACCGGGGAGCTGTTTTTT

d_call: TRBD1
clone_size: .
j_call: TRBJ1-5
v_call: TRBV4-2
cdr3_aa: CASSLQRAGGGNQPQHF
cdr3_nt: TGTGCCAGCAGCCTTCAGAGAGCAGGGGGCGGCAATCAGCCCCAGCATTTT

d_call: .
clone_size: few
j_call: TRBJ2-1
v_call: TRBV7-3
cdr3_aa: CASSLGAGFNEQFF
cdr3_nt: TGTGCCAGCAGCTTAGGGGCCGGATTCAATGAGCAGTTCTTC

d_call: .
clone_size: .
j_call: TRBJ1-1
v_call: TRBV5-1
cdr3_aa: CASSLSSGLGTEAFF
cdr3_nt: TGCGCCAGCAGCTTGTCATCGGGGTTGGGGACTGAAGCTTTCTTT

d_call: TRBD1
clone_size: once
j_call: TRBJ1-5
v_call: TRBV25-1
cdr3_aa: CASSDIRDSPNQPQHF
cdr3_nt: TGTGCCAGCAGTGATATAAGGGACAGTCCAAATCAGCCCCAGCATTTT

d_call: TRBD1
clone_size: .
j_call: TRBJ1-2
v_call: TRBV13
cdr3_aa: CASSLGGQADGYTF
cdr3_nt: TGTGCCAGCAGCTTAGGGGGACAGGCGGATGGCTACACCTTC

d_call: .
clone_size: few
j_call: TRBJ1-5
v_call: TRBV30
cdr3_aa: CAWSGAGNQPQHF
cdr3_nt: TGTGCCTGGAGTGGAGCAGGGAATCAGCCCCAGCATTTT

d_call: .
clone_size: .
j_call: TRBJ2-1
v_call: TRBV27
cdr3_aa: CASKKSQGNEQFF
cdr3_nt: TGTGCCAGCAAGAAGAGTCAGGGAAATGAGCAGTTCTTC

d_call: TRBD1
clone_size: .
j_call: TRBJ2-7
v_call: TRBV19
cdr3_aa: CASSLDREGYEQYF
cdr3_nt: TGTGCCAGTAGTCTGGACAGGGAAGGCTACGAGCAGTACTTC

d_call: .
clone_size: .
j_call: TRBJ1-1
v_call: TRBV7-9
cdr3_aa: CASSRDSSEAFF
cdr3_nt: TGTGCCAGCAGCCGAGACAGCAGTGAAGCTTTCTTT

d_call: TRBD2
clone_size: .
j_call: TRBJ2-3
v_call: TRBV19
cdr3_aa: CASSIRAGGRTDTQYF
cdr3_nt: TGTGCCAGTAGTATACGAGCGGGAGGGCGTACAGATACGCAGTATTTT

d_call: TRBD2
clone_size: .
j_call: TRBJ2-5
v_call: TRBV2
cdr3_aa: CASSRLAGLEETQYF
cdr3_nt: TGTGCCAGCTCTAGACTAGCGGGGCTTGAAGAGACCCAGTACTTC

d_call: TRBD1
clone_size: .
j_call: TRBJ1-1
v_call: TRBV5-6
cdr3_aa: CASSRDRKNTEAFF
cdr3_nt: TGTGCCAGCAGCAGGGACAGGAAGAACACTGAAGCTTTCTTT

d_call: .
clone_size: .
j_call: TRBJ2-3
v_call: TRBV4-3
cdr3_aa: CASSQVWRSSTDTQYF
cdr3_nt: TGCGCCAGCAGCCAAGTCTGGCGGTCTAGCACAGATACGCAGTATTTT

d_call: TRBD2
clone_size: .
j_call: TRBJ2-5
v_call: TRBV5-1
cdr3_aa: CASSFIRLAGRGQETQYF
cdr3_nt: TGCGCCAGCAGCTTTATCAGACTAGCGGGGAGGGGCCAAGAGACCCAGTACTTC

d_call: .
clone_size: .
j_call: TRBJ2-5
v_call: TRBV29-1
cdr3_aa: CSVLGEETQYF
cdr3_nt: TGCAGCGTTCTGGGCGAAGAGACCCAGTACTTC

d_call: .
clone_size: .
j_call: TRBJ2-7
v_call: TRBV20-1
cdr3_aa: CSVTDSYEQYF
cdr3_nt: TGCAGTGTCACTGACAGTTACGAGCAGTACTTC